The entry below gives a single T cell receptor (beta chain) sequence along with its context. This clonotype was detected only a few times. Its antigen remains undetermined. Base quality data are lacking; no much larger clone is found one base away. The sample is drawn from a study of CD8 T cells in ankylosing spondylitis (dated by TCRdb to 2015 to 2018). For the study in its entirety: T cell receptor beta repertoires were profiled in healthy donors and ankylosing spondylitis patients so that disease-linked TCR variants could be found. The whole study cohort included under 140 healthy donors and 25 or so ankylosing spondylitis patients. Peripheral blood samples were taken, and synovial fluid was additionally collected from ankylosing spondylitis patients.

The CDR3 runs 16 residues from the cysteine to the phenylalanine. Only the CDR3 part of the read is kept: 48 bases, read in frame from the first base. Taken from the germline V gene, the CDR1 and CDR2 loops are SGHTA and FQGNSA. V and J lose 0 bases and 0 bases, and a span of 10 bases separates them. Overall study outcomes, separate from this receptor: The disease-linked clones showed a CD8+ phenotype and occurred at relatively low frequencies in peripheral blood. Some motif variants were previously reported in synovial fluid and blood of reactive arthritis patients, suggesting common disease-initiation mechanisms. According to the report, matched synovial fluid samples from ankylosing spondylitis patients were significantly enriched for the disease-linked clones. A TCR beta motif of eight highly homologous amino acid variants appeared characteristic of blood from ankylosing spondylitis patients.

Reads for this sample came from an Illumina HiSeq 2500. TCR beta libraries were prepared by quantitative 5'-RACE with molecular barcodes. The authors' analysis ran thus. To identify disease-linked TCR variants, a new computational method was used, one built on a probabilistic model of VDJ rearrangement. TCRdb passed the public sequencing reads through fastp at Q25 and MiXCR, retaining productive beta sequences. Duplicate CDR3 protein sequences are folded into a single record with the most common DNA and genes. What appears here as the V and J calls and clone size reflects TCRdb's work, not the paper's. A total of about 540,000 distinct CDR3 sequences appear in this sample, roughly 13% of them only once. Nearly 7% of the sample comes from the top ten.

The chain is assembled from TRBV7-2 and TRBJ2-3; the D gene cannot be named for sure. Material: blood, either unsorted or a sorted T cell fraction (not recorded which). This sequence originates from a male donor with ankylosing spondylitis. The DNA sequence is as follows: TGTGCCAGCAGCTTAGCCGCTGACGCTAGCACAGATACGCAGTATTTT. It is translated as CASSLAADASTDTQYF.